The 30 T cell receptor beta chains presented below share a single source sample, sequenced in a study of T cells in tuberculosis. The assay was immunoSEQ multiplex PCR, and TCRdb's table has in-frame clones only and misses some. The sample records more than 30,000 clones, roughly 94% being singletons. Described time point: new active TB diagnosis, blood taken before or within 7 days of starting treatment. The starting material was PBMCs, obtained at tuberculosis diagnosis. These receptor sequences come from an adult with tuberculosis.

The V and J genes are TRBV5-1 and TRBJ2-7; D is uncertain. The CDR3 covers 13 residues. Trimming took 2 bases from V and 6 from J, leaving 12 bases between them. Germline lookup yields CDR1 SGHRS and CDR2 YFSETQ. In DNA, the CDR3 is TGCGCCAGCAGCTTCAAAGATACTGGCGAGCAGTACTTC. Amino acids: CASSFKDTGEQYF.

CDR3 DNA: TGTGCCAGCAGTTTGTATGGACAGGGGTCAAGAAAGCCCCAGCATTTT. Its translation: CASSLYGQGSRKPQHF. The gene calls are TRBV28 and TRBJ1-5, with 9 nucleotides matching TRBD1. This CDR3 has 16 residues. The trim removed 3 bases at V and 8 bases at J, leaving 11 bases unmatched. CDR1 and CDR2 from the germline V gene are MDHEN and SYDVKM. Full variable domain (rest looked up from reference TRBV28 and TRBJ1-5): DVKVTQSSRYLVKRTGEKVFLECVQDMDHENMFWYRQDPGLGLRLIYFSYDVKMKEKGDIPEGYSVSREKKERFSLILESASTNQTSMYLCASSLYGQGSRKPQHFGDGTRLSIL.

The rearrangement links TRBV19 to TRBJ1-1; D uncertain. The germline V and J ends were trimmed by 5 bases and 0 bases, with 13 bases remaining between them. The CDR3 sequence is 15 residues long. The germline V gene has CDR1 LNHDA and CDR2 SQIVND (reference sequence). The CDR3 protein is CASSLWAAMNTEAFF. Here the CDR3 DNA reads TGTGCCAGTAGTCTTTGGGCTGCCATGAACACTGAAGCTTTCTTT.

The chain is built from TRBV28 and TRBJ1-2; D not certain. This CDR3 has 13 amino acids. V lost 0 bases and J lost 3, with 5 bases in between. The germline V gene has CDR1 MDHEN and CDR2 SYDVKM. The CDR3 is CASSLWADYGYTF. The CDR3 DNA is TGTGCCAGCAGTTTATGGGCCGACTATGGCTACACCTTC.

The chain employs TRBV11-2 and TRBJ1-1; no definite D call. V lost 2 bases, J lost 1 base, and 8 bases lay in between. The CDR3 contains 14 residues. Germline CDR1 is SGHAT and CDR2 is FQNNGV. Written as DNA, the CDR3 is TGTGCCAGCAGCTTATCTGGAGGGAACACTGAAGCTTTCTTT. It is translated as CASSLSGGNTEAFF.

J is TRBJ2-7 and V is TRBV19, with D possibly being TRBD2 (6 bases). The germline V gene encodes CDR1 LNHDA and CDR2 SQIVND (reference sequence). V was pared by 6 bases and J by 2 bases, with 11 bases between. This CDR3 has 13 residues. CDR3 coding DNA: TGTGCCAGTAGCCCGGGGGAGACCTACGAGCAGTACTTC. Translating it yields CASSPGETYEQYF.

V usage is TRBV30 and J usage is TRBJ1-3; D remains unclear. Germline lookup yields CDR1 GTSNPN and CDR2 SVGIG (reference sequence). The CDR3 spans 17 residues. The V end lost 5 bases, the J end lost 6 bases, and 26 bases lay between the germline ends. The CDR3 DNA reads as TGTGCCTGGGCGGGAGGGATGGTGAACGCTGGCGAAAACACCATATATTTT. Translating it yields CAWAGGMVNAGENTIYF.

The chain employs TRBV11-2 and TRBJ1-3, with 7 bases matching TRBD1. V was clipped by 2 bases and J by 0 bases; unmatched bases: 4. CDR1 and CDR2 from the germline V gene are SGHAT and FQNNGV. This CDR3 is built from 16 residues. The DNA for the CDR3 is TGTGCCAGCAGCTTAATGTCAGGGGGCTCTGGAAACACCATATATTTT. The encoded protein is CASSLMSGGSGNTIYF.

V gene TRBV9 combines with J gene TRBJ1-5; D ambiguous. Germline-derived CDR1 and CDR2 are SGDLS and YYNGEE. This CDR3 has 16 residues. V dropped 0 bases and J dropped 0 bases, with 10 bases sitting between them. CDR3 bases: TGTGCCAGCAGCGTAGGGTGGGGAGGTAGCAATCAGCCCCAGCATTTT. It specifies CASSVGWGGSNQPQHF.

J is TRBJ1-6 and V is TRBV11-2, with unresolved D. Trimming shortened V by 2 bases and J by 12 bases, and 8 bases separated the two germline ends. The CDR3 has 12 amino acids. CDR1 is SGHAT, CDR2 FQNNGV, per germline. The CDR3 nucleotides read TGTGCCAGCAGCTTATTGAGTTTACCCCTCCACTTT. Translation gives CASSLLSLPLHF.

This clone was seen only once. This rearrangement joins TRBV19 to TRBJ2-2; D is unclear. The CDR3 contains 13 residues. From germline, CDR1 is LNHDA and CDR2 SQIVND (reference sequence). Trimming left V 5 bases short and J 1 base short, with 5 bases between. The CDR3: CASSFLNTGELFF. The CDR3 DNA follows: TGTGCCAGTAGTTTCTTGAACACCGGGGAGCTGTTTTTT.

The chain's CDR3 is CASNQDRRYSGNTIYF. CDR3 bases: TGTGCCAGTAATCAAGACAGGAGATACTCTGGAAACACCATATATTTT. V is TRBV19 and J is TRBJ1-3, with D tentatively TRBD1 (6 bases). The CDR3 has 16 residues. Trimming removed 7 bases at V and 0 bases at J, with 16 bases between. Germline V gives CDR1 LNHDA, CDR2 SQIVND (reference sequence). Full variable domain (missing parts from reference TRBV19 and TRBJ1-3): DGGITQSPKYLFRKEGQNVTLSCEQNLNHDAMYWYRQDPGQGLRLIYYSQIVNDFQKGDIAEGYSVSREKKESFPLTVTSAQKNPTAFYLCASNQDRRYSGNTIYFGEGSWLTVV.

In this sample, this clone turned up a few times. The rearrangement uses TRBV2 and TRBJ1-2; D possibly corresponds to TRBD1 (6 bases). V was shortened by 6 bases and J by 5 bases, with 7 bases between the two germline ends. Germline CDR1 SNHLY, CDR2 FYNNEI. The CDR3 consists of 11 residues. CDR3 in amino acids: CASSQGYGYTF. DNA for the CDR3: TGTGCCAGCAGCCAGGGGTATGGCTACACCTTC.

The genes are TRBV6-6 and TRBJ1-1; D is unclear. The CDR3 is 13 amino acids. V lost 2 bases and J lost 4, with 8 bases in between. Germline CDR1 MNHNY, CDR2 SVGAGI (reference sequence). CDR3 bases: TGTGCCAGCAGTTACCTGTCCTCCACTGAAGCTTTCTTT. Its protein product is CASSYLSSTEAFF.

This clone occurred once. The chain combines TRBV4-1 with TRBJ2-7, with a possible D match to TRBD2 (6 bases). Trimming left V 1 base short and J 7 bases short, with 14 bases between. Germline CDR1 is MGHRA and CDR2 is YSYEKL. The CDR3 has 14 residues. CDR3 in DNA: TGCGCCAGCAGCCAAGGGCACGATGGAGGGGAGCAGTACTTC. Residues: CASSQGHDGGEQYF.

The V call is TRBV15, the J call TRBJ2-7; 11 nucleotides match TRBD2. The CDR3 loop spans 18 amino acids. Germline V gene lookup returns CDR1 LNHNV and CDR2 YYDKDF (reference sequence). Trimming cost V 0 bases and J 0 bases; bases outside gene matches: 7. Here the CDR3 DNA reads TGTGCCACCAGCAGAGATCCTAGCGGGGGGTATGCCTCCTACGAGCAGTACTTC. Translation gives CATSRDPSGGYASYEQYF.

The chain uses TRBV30 and TRBJ2-1, with D maybe TRBD2 (6 bases). Trimming stripped 1 base from V and 7 bases from J, with 11 bases between. Germline lookup yields CDR1 GTSNPN and CDR2 SVGIG (reference sequence). This CDR3 has 13 residues. The CDR3 region has the DNA TGTGCCTGGAGTGAGGGTCGGGGGAATGAGCAGTTCTTC. It specifies CAWSEGRGNEQFF.

The rearrangement joins TRBV5-8 to TRBJ1-2; D is perhaps TRBD1 (5 bases). The CDR3 is 15 amino acids. Trimming removed 0 bases from V and 4 bases from J, with 13 bases in between. Germline-derived CDR1 and CDR2 are SGHTS and YDEGEE. The CDR3 DNA sequence: TGTGCCAGCAGCTTGGGGACACGGGCCTTCTATGGCTACACCTTC. Encoded protein: CASSLGTRAFYGYTF.

CDR3 amino acids: CASSTNRIGGSGANVLTF. CDR3 sequence (DNA): TGTGCCAGTAGTACGAACAGGATAGGGGGCTCTGGGGCCAACGTCCTGACTTTC. This rearrangement joins TRBV19 to TRBJ2-6; a possible D gene is TRBD1 (6 bases). This CDR3 contains 18 residues. V lost 4 bases to trimming and J lost 0 bases, with 16 bases between them. Germline loops: CDR1 LNHDA, CDR2 SQIVND (reference sequence). Supplemented by reference TRBV19 and TRBJ2-6, the full variable domain reads DGGITQSPKYLFRKEGQNVTLSCEQNLNHDAMYWYRQDPGQGLRLIYYSQIVNDFQKGDIAEGYSVSREKKESFPLTVTSAQKNPTAFYLCASSTNRIGGSGANVLTFGAGSRLTVL.

The table lists this clone with a few counts. The V call is TRBV10-2, the J call TRBJ1-1; no clear D. The CDR3 extends over 13 amino acids. Trimming shortened V by 3 bases and J by 4 bases, and 9 bases separated the two germline ends. Germline CDR1 is WSHSY and CDR2 is SAAADI. The CDR3 DNA is TGCGCCAGCAGTGATGGAGGTGGCACTGAAGCTTTCTTT. Its translation is CASSDGGGTEAFF.

This chain links TRBV9 with TRBJ2-5, with TRBD1 identical over 8 bases. Germline values: CDR1 SGDLS, CDR2 YYNGEE. V shed 3 bases and J 5 bases; nucleotides not matched to a gene: 3. This CDR3 has 13 residues. Here the CDR3 DNA reads TGTGCCAGCAGCGCCGACAGGGGTGAGACCCAGTACTTC. Translating gives CASSADRGETQYF.

The V call is TRBV28, the J call TRBJ2-7, with a weak D call TRBD1 (5 bases). Looked up from germline, CDR1 is MDHEN and CDR2 is SYDVKM. V gave up 2 bases and J gave up 0 bases, with 11 bases separating them. This CDR3 has 15 residues. The DNA of the CDR3 is TGTGCCAGCAGTTTACAGGGTCCCGCCTCCTACGAGCAGTACTTC. The encoded protein is CASSLQGPASYEQYF.

The chain has TRBV28 and TRBJ2-7; 8 bases align to TRBD2. From germline, CDR1 is MDHEN and CDR2 SYDVKM. This CDR3 contains 17 residues. Trimming cost V 6 bases and J 3 bases; bases outside gene matches: 16. This CDR3 reads CASSLTPGGTANYEQYF. The DNA of the CDR3 is TGTGCCAGCAGCCTCACCCCGGGGGGGACCGCTAACTACGAGCAGTACTTC.

The rearrangement links TRBV10-3 to TRBJ1-1; D unclear. Germline CDR1 is ENHRY and CDR2 is SYGVKD. V was shortened by 5 bases and J by 1 base, with 17 bases between the two germline ends. This CDR3 spans 16 amino acids. In DNA form, the CDR3 reads TGTGCCATCAGTAATTTGTTGGTTGCAGAGAACACTGAAGCTTTCTTT. Protein: CAISNLLVAENTEAFF.

The rearrangement joins TRBV11-1 to TRBJ2-1; 7 bases are a match to TRBD1. Germline lookup yields CDR1 SGHAT and CDR2 FQDESV (reference sequence). This CDR3 has 15 residues. V lost 4 bases to trimming and J lost 4 bases; unmatched junction nucleotides: 7. CDR3 sequence: CASSSAGTVYNEQFF. Written as DNA, the CDR3 is TGTGCCAGCAGCTCTGCCGGGACAGTTTACAATGAGCAGTTCTTC.

The chain couples TRBV5-1 to TRBJ2-3, with D possibly being TRBD2 (7 bases). The CDR3 loop spans 14 amino acids. Per germline, CDR1 SGHRS and CDR2 YFSETQ. Trimming stripped 6 bases from V and 4 bases from J, with 15 bases between. CDR3 protein: CASTFGGPADTQYF. In DNA, the CDR3 is TGCGCCAGCACATTCGGGGGGCCTGCAGATACGCAGTATTTT.

The V gene is TRBV19, the J gene TRBJ1-1; weak D call: TRBD1 (5 bases). Deletions cut 1 base from V and 0 bases from J, with 12 bases between. Looked up from germline, CDR1 is LNHDA and CDR2 is SQIVND (reference sequence). The CDR3 is made up of 16 amino acids. The CDR3 coding sequence is TGTGCCAGTAGTATAGGGGCAAGGGGCTTGAACACTGAAGCTTTCTTT. It specifies CASSIGARGLNTEAFF.

The chain uses TRBV7-8 and TRBJ1-1; 10 nucleotides match TRBD1. The V gene's germline CDR1 is SGHVS and CDR2 FQNEAQ. The trim removed 10 bases at V and 11 bases at J, leaving 19 bases unmatched. The CDR3 length is 15 residues. Written as DNA, the CDR3 is TGTGCCACCCTAGGAATCGACAGGGGGCCCTCGGGCGCTTTCTTT. It encodes CATLGIDRGPSGAFF. The full variable domain, in which reference TRBV7-8 and TRBJ1-1 provide the parts outside the CDR3, is GAGVSQSPRYKVAKRGQDVALRCDPISGHVSLFWYQQALGQGPEFLTYFQNEAQLDKSGLPSDRFFAERPEGSVSTLKIQRTQQEDSAVYLCATLGIDRGPSGAFFGQGTRLTVV.

V and J are TRBV9 and TRBJ1-2, with D hard to call. The CDR3 loop spans 13 amino acids. V was trimmed by 0 bases and J by 7 bases, leaving 10 bases between them. Per germline, CDR1 SGDLS and CDR2 YYNGEE. CDR3 nucleotides: TGTGCCAGCAGCGTAGGCAGGATTGTTGGCTACACCTTC. Protein product: CASSVGRIVGYTF.

CDR3 residues: CASSEGGPGAGYTF. In DNA, the CDR3 is TGCGCCAGCAGCGAGGGTGGACCCGGCGCTGGCTACACCTTC. This chain connects TRBV5-1 to TRBJ1-2; no firm D call. Per germline, CDR1 SGHRS and CDR2 YFSETQ. Trimming pared 4 bases from V and 7 bases from J, leaving 17 bases between. The CDR3 runs to 14 residues. The variable domain in full, with the rest retrieved from reference TRBV5-1 and TRBJ1-2, is KAGVTQTPRYLIKTRGQQVTLSCSPISGHRSVSWYQQTPGQGLQFLFEYFSETQRNKGNFPGRFSGRQFSNSRSEMNVSTLELGDSALYLCASSEGGPGAGYTFGSGTRLTVV.